What follows describes a single T cell receptor (beta chain). The specificity of this receptor is unknown. No per-base quality is available; no much larger clone lies one base away. Trimming costs V 0 bases and J 3 bases, and their ends lie 15 bases apart. The CDR3, from cysteine to phenylalanine, totals 16 residues. Left in the record is the CDR3 DNA by itself, 48 bases read in frame from the first base. Via the germline V gene, CDR1 is LGHNA and CDR2 YSLEER. According to the study, the label for this sample's time point signals: baseline before first vaccination. Samples from vaccinated people were obtained from the UK trials COV001 and COV002, which included a single-blind randomized controlled phase 2/3 trial of AZD1222 (ChAdOx1 nCoV-19) in healthy adults. For TCRbeta chain sequencing, PBMC samples from trial participants were taken at day 0 and at day 28 after the second dose. This specimen belongs to a study of T cell responses to AZD1222 COVID-19 vaccine (dated by TCRdb to the early 2020s). Concerning the study at large: AZD1222 recipients whose second dose came at about 4 weeks and those whose second dose came at about 12 weeks were combined into one group, since spike-specific TCR depth and breadth did not differ between the two schedules. TCR sequencing covered fewer than 250 trial participants: about 210 given two doses of AZD1222 and 26 given two doses of MenACWY control vaccine. Trial participants were enrolled by age into subgroups of 18-55, 56-69 and 70-plus years, and around 150, 29 and 61 TCR-sequenced participants, respectively, were included in these subgroups. Findings and caveats that apply to the study as a whole: Spike-specific TCR breadth and depth rose significantly after two AZD1222 doses compared with day 0 and with MenACWY recipients. Conclusions about previously exposed vaccinees are limited because only five to seven AZD1222 recipients were SARS-CoV-2 seropositive at baseline. The 56-69-year group was small, and its depth increase did not reach significance, likely because of low power. Vaccine-associated CD4 TCRs spanned the whole spike protein, with dominant responses in regions 160-218 and 743-854. No day 14 peak-response samples were available, so repertoires were characterized only after the peak T cell response. Nearly half of unique spike-specific TCRs reportedly recognized epitopes outside regions mutated in the B.1.351 and B.1.1.7 variants. Participants were mostly white British and included more females than males, and it was suggested by the authors that clonal diversity may have been underestimated.

The CDR3 regions of human TCRbeta chains were analyzed by immunosequencing. In the paper's pipeline: TCRs in the repertoires were matched against a reference library of SARS-CoV-2-specific TCRs that had been generated with the MIRA antigen-specificity platform. Breadth was defined as the fraction of unique TCRs that were SARS-CoV-2-associated. Depth was defined as the fraction of total T cells that were SARS-CoV-2-associated. Using the MIRA data, every spike-specific TCR was mapped to the spike region that the TCR reacted to and assigned to either a CD4 or a CD8 class. Log10-transformed breadth and depth values were compared by one-way ANOVA with Sidak's multiple comparisons tests. TCRdb mirrors the immuneACCESS table, restricted to in-frame sequences. Some clones are absent from its copies; in checked studies, under half trace to an unresolved V gene, and the reason for the others is unknown. Clone size and V and J calls were adopted from that table, with D and trimming inferred from the DNA. In all, the sample holds more than 65,000 clones, and roughly nine tenths of those were seen once. The ten top clones hold roughly 7.6% of the sample.

This chain joins TRBV4-3 to TRBJ2-7, and TRBD2 may be the D gene, going by 5 matching bases. This TCR came from an adult in good health. The sequenced sample was peripheral blood, obtained on day 0 of AZD1222 vaccination. Read as DNA, the sequence is TGCGCCAGCAGCCAAGATCCCCGGAGGCAACTCTACGAGCAGTACTTC. Translation gives CASSQDPRRQLYEQYF.